What follows are 18 T cell receptor beta chains derived from one specimen sequenced in a study of shared clonotypes between healthy human individuals. The method was immunoSEQ multiplex PCR; TCRdb's version includes in-frame clones alone and lacks a portion of them. The data hold around 2,000,000 clones, with around 96% observed a single time. Positive CCR7 selection of CD45RO-negative cells yielded the naive CD8 cells, and terminally differentiated effector memory CD45RA+ cells were excluded. The material sequenced was naive CD8+ T cells sorted from blood. The receptors stem from a man aged 18 to 29 in good health.

The V gene is TRBV5-1, the J gene TRBJ2-7; 7 nucleotides match TRBD1. Per the germline V gene, CDR1 is SGHRS and CDR2 is YFSETQ. Trimming at V came to 5 bases and at J to 1 base, leaving 3 bases not matched to a gene. The CDR3 loop spans 13 amino acids. CDR3 sequence reads: CASRPGQSYEQYF. The CDR3 nucleotides are TGCGCCAGCAGACCGGGACAGTCCTACGAGCAGTACTTC.

This clone has just one count. The rearrangement uses TRBV6-4 and TRBJ2-7, with D possibly being TRBD2 (6 bases). CDR1 and CDR2 (germline): MRHNA, SNTAGT. Trimming stripped 6 bases from V and 4 bases from J, with 13 bases between. The CDR3 consists of 13 residues. CDR3 DNA sequence: TGTGCCAGCAGACCCAGGGCGGGATACGAGCAGTACTTC. Translating gives CASRPRAGYEQYF.

A word on this clone: Other nucleotide sequences in the sample specify the same CDR3. The J gene is TRBJ2-7, the V gene TRBV20-1; D is unclear. V was shortened by 1 base and J by 6 bases, with 7 bases between the two germline ends. The CDR3 is made up of 11 amino acids. CDR1 and CDR2 (germline): DFQATT, SNEGSKA (reference sequence). DNA for the CDR3: TGCAGTGCTAGAGTCGTCGCCGAGCAGTACTTC. Its translation is CSARVVAEQYF.

This clone was observed once. Other DNA sequences from this sample encode an identical CDR3 as well. J is TRBJ2-7 and V is TRBV13, with D hard to call. Germline values: CDR1 PRHDT, CDR2 FYEKMQ (reference sequence). The CDR3 consists of 12 residues. Trimming removed 0 bases from V and 4 bases from J, with 4 bases in between. DNA for the CDR3: TGTGCCAGCAGCTTAGGCCATTACGAGCAGTACTTC. This translates into CASSLGHYEQYF.

As for this clone: Within the sample, other DNA sequences also encode this same CDR3. This chain connects TRBV30 to TRBJ1-1; D not resolved. The CDR3 length is 11 residues. Germline assignment: CDR1 GTSNPN and CDR2 SVGIG (reference sequence). Trimming left V 3 bases short and J 0 bases short, with 2 bases between. The CDR3 DNA sequence: TGTGCCTGGAGAATGAACACTGAAGCTTTCTTT. Amino acids: CAWRMNTEAFF.

Note on this clone: Within the sample, other DNA sequences also encode this same CDR3. The V and J genes are TRBV4-3 and TRBJ2-3; D gene unclear. This CDR3 is built from 15 residues. Germline CDR1 and CDR2: LGHNA and YSLEER. V shed 1 base and J shed 0 bases, with 8 bases lying between them. The CDR3 protein is CASSQGQASTDTQYF. CDR3 nucleotide sequence: TGCGCCAGCAGCCAAGGGCAGGCCAGCACAGATACGCAGTATTTT.

The CDR3 region is CASSPDTGGYGYTF. Here the CDR3 DNA reads TGTGCCAGCTCACCCGACACAGGGGGGTATGGCTACACCTTC. The gene calls are TRBV18 and TRBJ1-2; 8 bases align to TRBD1. The ends lost 3 bases at V and 5 bases at J; junction bases unmatched: 5. The CDR3 has 14 amino acids. From germline, CDR1 is KGHSH and CDR2 LQKENI.

The rearrangement uses TRBV7-2 and TRBJ1-2; 8 bases map to TRBD1. Unmatched junction bases numbered 3, after V lost 3 bases and J lost 6 bases. Germline CDR1 and CDR2: SGHTA and FQGNSA. The CDR3 has 13 residues. Here the CDR3 reads CASSFDRGNGYTF. The DNA for the CDR3 is TGTGCCAGCAGCTTCGACAGGGGTAATGGCTACACCTTC. The full variable domain, in which reference TRBV7-2 and TRBJ1-2 provide the parts outside the CDR3, is GAGVSQSPSNKVTEKGKDVELRCDPISGHTALYWYRQSLGQGLEFLIYFQGNSAPDKSGLPSDRFSAERTGGSVSTLTIQRTQQEDSAVYLCASSFDRGNGYTFGSGTRLTVV.

Regarding this clone: Other DNA sequences in this specimen translate into the identical CDR3. V usage is TRBV19 and J usage is TRBJ2-7, with 8 positions matching TRBD1. The CDR3 extends over 14 amino acids. CDR1 LNHDA and CDR2 SQIVND come from the germline V gene (reference sequence). V dropped 8 bases and J dropped 1; count of bases not matched to a gene: 7. CDR3 nucleotides: TGTGCCAGTTCGTCCGGACAGGGTTCCTACGAGCAGTACTTC. This gives the protein CASSSGQGSYEQYF.

This clone was recorded once. Other DNA sequences in the same sample also yield this CDR3. CDR3 DNA: TGCGCCAGCAGTCTAGCGGGAGGGCCCAATGAGCAGTTCTTC. Encoded protein: CASSLAGGPNEQFF. The rearrangement links TRBV5-1 to TRBJ2-1, with 12 bases lining up with TRBD2. V shed 5 bases, J shed 6 bases, and the junction held 3 bases outside the gene matches. Germline lookup yields CDR1 SGHRS and CDR2 YFSETQ. CDR3 length: 14 residues.

The chain uses TRBV2 and TRBJ2-3; 10 bases are shared with TRBD2. This CDR3 contains 18 residues. V shed 3 bases, J shed 2 bases, and the junction held 11 bases outside the gene matches. Germline lookup yields CDR1 SNHLY and CDR2 FYNNEI. In nucleotides, the CDR3 is TGTGCCAGCAGTGATTCCCCTAGGCTAGCGGGGGACACAGATACGCAGTATTTT. Translation: CASSDSPRLAGDTDTQYF.

The chain recombines TRBV2 with TRBJ2-1, with 12 bases fitting TRBD2. V was pared by 7 bases and J by 7 bases, with 8 bases of the junction left unmatched. Per the germline V gene, CDR1 is SNHLY and CDR2 is FYNNEI. This CDR3 is built from 15 residues. CDR3 DNA: TGTGCCAGCACTCGACTAGCGGGAGAAGGAAATGAGCAGTTCTTC. Translation: CASTRLAGEGNEQFF.

The chain employs TRBV6-5 and TRBJ1-5; D perhaps matches TRBD1 (5 bases). The CDR3 contains 14 residues. Per the germline V gene, CDR1 is MNHEY and CDR2 is SVGAGI. Deletions cut 6 bases from V and 4 bases from J, with 13 bases between. The CDR3 DNA reads as TGTGCCAGCAGGCCTGACAGCCTTAATCAGCCCCAGCATTTT. It specifies CASRPDSLNQPQHF.

The chain combines TRBV30 with TRBJ2-7; possibly TRBD1 or TRBD2 for D (6 bases each). Germline loops: CDR1 GTSNPN, CDR2 SVGIG (reference sequence). V dropped 1 base and J dropped 0 bases, with 13 bases sitting between them. This CDR3 spans 15 amino acids. Written as DNA, the CDR3 is TGTGCCTGGAGTGAGGGGGGTGCGAGCTCCTACGAGCAGTACTTC. Translated, it gives CAWSEGGASSYEQYF.

The chain combines TRBV19 with TRBJ2-7; 10 nucleotides align to TRBD2. This CDR3 has 15 amino acids. The trim removed 2 bases at V and 2 bases at J, leaving 3 bases unmatched. Germline values: CDR1 LNHDA, CDR2 SQIVND (reference sequence). CDR3 residues: CASSITSGITYEQYF. Written as DNA, the CDR3 is TGTGCCAGTAGTATAACTAGCGGGATCACCTACGAGCAGTACTTC.

V usage is TRBV29-1 and J usage is TRBJ2-7, with D possibly being TRBD1 (6 bases). In germline, CDR1 is SQVTM, CDR2 ANQGSEA. Trimming cost V 4 bases and J 2 bases, with 9 bases left between them. The CDR3 runs to 12 residues. The CDR3 loop reads CSVVGTPYEQYF. The CDR3 DNA reads TGCAGCGTTGTCGGGACACCCTACGAGCAGTACTTC.

This clone appeared once. The rearrangement links TRBV9 to TRBJ2-7; no clear D. Trimming removed 4 bases from V and 2 bases from J, with 16 bases in between. The CDR3 extends over 15 amino acids. Per the germline V gene, CDR1 is SGDLS and CDR2 is YYNGEE. The CDR3 protein is CASSPMGFSPYEQYF. In DNA, the CDR3 is TGTGCCAGCAGCCCGATGGGGTTTTCCCCCTACGAGCAGTACTTC.

The chain recombines TRBV19 with TRBJ1-1; the D gene is possibly TRBD1 (6 bases). With 6 bases removed from V and 3 bases from J, the gap between germline ends came to 11 bases. Germline CDR1 reads LNHDA; CDR2 reads SQIVND (reference sequence). The CDR3 covers 13 residues. The CDR3 coding sequence is TGTGCCAGTAGCTCCGGGGGGCACACTGAAGCTTTCTTT. Encoded protein: CASSSGGHTEAFF.